This T cell receptor (beta chain) was found in a study of cytomegalovirus exposure and HLA in healthy donors. Findings of the study overall: Researchers had no immune exposure information except CMV serostatus available.

As regards this clone: Antigen: not known.

Germline V gene sequence: CDR1 SGHRS, CDR2 YFSETQ. The CDR3 consists of 15 residues. V lost 2 bases, J lost 0 bases, and 11 bases lay in between. A multiplex PCR was run with 60 Vbeta primers and 13 Jbeta primers. Sequencing used immunoSEQ multiplex PCR; TCRdb keeps in-frame clones, though not all of them. The sample holds about 210,000 clones; 80% to 90% are singletons and the top ten take over 1.5%. This sequence originates from a man in his forties in good health and CMV-seropositive. Sequences were obtained from PBMCs. The gene calls are TRBV5-1 and TRBJ1-1; a weak D match, TRBD1 (5 bases). CDR3 nucleotide sequence: TGCGCCAGCAGCTTAGACAGACCCTTGAACACTGAAGCTTTCTTT. Amino acids: CASSLDRPLNTEAFF.